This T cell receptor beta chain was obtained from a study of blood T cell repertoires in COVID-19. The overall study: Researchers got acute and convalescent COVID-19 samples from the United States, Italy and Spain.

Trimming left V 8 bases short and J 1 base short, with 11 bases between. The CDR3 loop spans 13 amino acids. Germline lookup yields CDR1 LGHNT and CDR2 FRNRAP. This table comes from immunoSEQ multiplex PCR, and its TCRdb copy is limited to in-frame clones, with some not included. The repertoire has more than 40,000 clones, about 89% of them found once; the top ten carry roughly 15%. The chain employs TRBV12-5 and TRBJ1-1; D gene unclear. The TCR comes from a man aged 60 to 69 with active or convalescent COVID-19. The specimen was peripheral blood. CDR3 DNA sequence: TGTGCTAGTTTGTTGGCGGGGAACACTGAAGCTTTCTTT. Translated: CASLLAGNTEAFF.